One sample yielded the 28 T cell receptor beta chains listed below, sequenced in a study of T cell responses to AZD1222 COVID-19 vaccine. Assay used: immunoSEQ multiplex PCR; TCRdb lists only in-frame clones, some missing. Of some 150,000 clones in the sample, roughly 88% were seen once. The sample here was peripheral blood, taken 28 days after the second dose of the MenACWY control vaccine. These receptors originate from an adult who received the MenACWY meningococcal vaccine as a control.

The rearrangement joins TRBV7-2 to TRBJ2-1; 8 bases agree with TRBD2. Losses at the gene ends were 5 bases for V and 7 bases for J; bases not matched to a gene: 10. The CDR3 length is 15 residues. CDR1 SGHTA and CDR2 FQGNSA come from the germline V gene. CDR3 nucleotides: TGTGCCAGCAGCCCTAGCGGGTTCTTGAGGAATGAGCAGTTCTTC. Protein product: CASSPSGFLRNEQFF. Filled out from reference TRBV7-2 and TRBJ2-1, the complete variable domain reads GAGVSQSPSNKVTEKGKDVELRCDPISGHTALYWYRQSLGQGLEFLIYFQGNSAPDKSGLPSDRFSAERTGGSVSTLTIQRTQQEDSAVYLCASSPSGFLRNEQFFGPGTRLTVL.

The V call is TRBV14, the J call TRBJ2-5, with 9 bases identical to TRBD2. The length of the CDR3 is 16 residues. V was clipped by 1 base and J by 5 bases; unmatched bases: 8. Germline-derived CDR1 and CDR2 are SGHDN and FVKESK. The CDR3 protein is CASSQVVAGAGETQYF. The DNA for the CDR3 is TGTGCCAGCAGCCAAGTGGTAGCGGGGGCGGGGGAGACCCAGTACTTC.

This chain joins TRBV3-1 (or the pseudogene TRBV3-2) and TRBJ1-4; possibly TRBD1 for D (6 bases). The germline V gene has CDR1 LGHDT and CDR2 YNNKEL (reference sequence). The V end was cut by 4 bases, the J end by 5 bases, with 14 bases between. CDR3 length: 15 residues. The CDR3 loop reads CASSPTPQGNEKLFF. In nucleotides, the CDR3 is TGTGCCAGCAGCCCCACCCCTCAGGGGAATGAAAAACTGTTTTTT.

The chain has TRBV14 and TRBJ2-1, with D perhaps being TRBD1 or TRBD2 (6 bases each). This CDR3 is 13 amino acids long. Looked up from germline, CDR1 is SGHDN and CDR2 is FVKESK. With 2 bases removed from V and 10 bases from J, the gap between germline ends came to 12 bases. CDR3 in amino acids: CASSQWGAGEQFF. CDR3 DNA sequence: TGTGCCAGCAGCCAATGGGGGGCGGGGGAGCAGTTCTTC.

The CDR3 DNA reads TGTGCCAGCAGTTCGGACAGGCTGGGATACACCTTC. As protein: CASSSDRLGYTF. The rearrangement links TRBV12-3 or TRBV12-4 to TRBJ1-2; 7 nucleotides line up with TRBD1. V shed 4 bases, J shed 11 bases, and the junction held 7 bases outside the gene matches. CDR3 length equals 12 residues.

The genes are TRBV7-8 and TRBJ1-3; D is undetermined. Germline V gives CDR1 SGHVS, CDR2 FQNEAQ. CDR3 length: 13 residues. V lost 5 bases and J 4 bases, leaving 9 bases between the germline ends. This chain's CDR3 is CASSRGVGNTIYF. The CDR3 nucleotides are TGTGCCAGCAGCCGCGGAGTCGGAAACACCATATATTTT.

This chain links TRBV12-3 or TRBV12-4 with TRBJ1-3; D is perhaps TRBD1 (6 bases). Trimming stripped 5 bases from V and 12 bases from J, with 11 bases between. The CDR3 is made up of 11 amino acids. The CDR3 sequence is CASSQQGFIYF. The CDR3, as DNA: TGTGCCAGCAGTCAACAGGGATTCATATATTTT.

The rearrangement uses TRBV19 and TRBJ1-6; no clear D. The V end was cut by 3 bases, the J end by 7 bases, with 16 bases between. The CDR3 length is 16 residues. Germline V gene lookup returns CDR1 LNHDA and CDR2 SQIVND (reference sequence). The CDR3 sequence: CASSIEFGGGNSPLHF. The CDR3 nucleotides read TGTGCCAGTAGTATCGAATTCGGTGGCGGGAATTCACCCCTCCACTTT.

The rearrangement joins TRBV7-9 to TRBJ2-7; D may be TRBD2 (6 bases). Germline values: CDR1 SEHNR, CDR2 FQNEAQ (reference sequence). Trimming left V 1 base short and J 5 bases short, with 12 bases between. The CDR3 spans 14 residues. This CDR3 is CASSLVGGSDEQYF. CDR3 in DNA: TGTGCCAGCAGCTTAGTGGGAGGATCAGACGAGCAGTACTTC.

This clone was observed once. J is TRBJ1-1 and V is TRBV11-3; 8 nucleotides match TRBD1. V lost 5 bases and J lost 11; bases outside the gene matches: 7. CDR1 SGHNT and CDR2 YENEEA come from the germline V gene. The CDR3 length is 12 residues. The CDR3: CASSPQGAKAFF. The CDR3 DNA sequence: TGTGCCAGCAGCCCTCAGGGGGCCAAGGCTTTCTTT. The full variable domain, in which reference TRBV11-3 and TRBJ1-1 provide the parts outside the CDR3, is EAGVVQSPRYKIIEKKQPVAFWCNPISGHNTLYWYLQNLGQGPELLIRYENEEAVDDSQLPKDRFSAERLKGVDSTLKIQPAELGDSAVYLCASSPQGAKAFFGQGTRLTVV.

This chain connects TRBV6-2 or TRBV6-3 to TRBJ2-2; D may match TRBD1 or TRBD2 (5 bases each). The CDR3 has 14 amino acids. Trimming took off 0 bases at V and 6 bases at J, with 8 bases between the two ends. Per germline, CDR1 MNHEY and CDR2 SVGEGT. The CDR3 is CASSYSRGSGELFF. CDR3 coding DNA: TGTGCCAGCAGTTACTCGAGGGGATCCGGGGAGCTGTTTTTT.

The rearrangement links TRBV2 to TRBJ1-1, with D perhaps matching TRBD1 (5 bases). The germline V and J ends were trimmed by 5 bases and 4 bases, with 20 bases remaining between them. CDR1 and CDR2 from the germline V gene are SNHLY and FYNNEI. The CDR3 spans 16 residues. The CDR3 DNA is TGTGCCAGCAGTCGCTTAAGTACCCACCAGGGCACTGAAGCTTTCTTT. Protein product: CASSRLSTHQGTEAFF.

V usage is TRBV6-1 and J usage is TRBJ2-1, with 16 nucleotides matching TRBD2. Germline V CDR1 and CDR2: MNHNS, SASEGT. Germline trimming cut 4 bases from V and 3 bases from J; bases unmatched to any gene: 6. This CDR3 has 18 residues. The DNA of the CDR3 is TGTGCCAGCAGTGTGGGACTAGCGGGAGGGCCTGGCTACAATGAGCAGTTCTTC. Residues: CASSVGLAGGPGYNEQFF.

The chain couples TRBV5-6 to TRBJ2-6, with 8 bases identical to TRBD1. The V gene end was trimmed by 0 bases and the J gene end by 1 base; junction bases not matched to a gene: 6. CDR1 is SGHDT, CDR2 YYEEEE, per germline. The CDR3 covers 18 residues. CDR3 residues: CASSLVGQALSGANVLTF. CDR3 DNA: TGTGCCAGCAGCTTGGTGGGACAGGCTTTATCTGGGGCCAACGTCCTGACTTTC.

This clone was seen a handful of times. The chain carries TRBV19 and TRBJ1-1; D might be TRBD1 (5 bases). CDR1 is LNHDA, CDR2 SQIVND, per germline (reference sequence). This CDR3 region has 14 residues. Trimming took 8 bases from V and 0 from J, leaving 13 bases between them. The CDR3 region is CASWRGRMNTEAFF. The CDR3 nucleotides read TGTGCCAGTTGGAGGGGCAGGATGAACACTGAAGCTTTCTTT.

The CDR3 region has the DNA TGTGCCAGCAGGCTGGGAGCGAACACTGAAGCTTTCTTT. Translated: CASRLGANTEAFF. V gene TRBV7-9 combines with J gene TRBJ1-1; D remains unclear. Trimming took 6 bases from V and 1 from J, leaving 9 bases between them. Per germline, CDR1 SEHNR and CDR2 FQNEAQ (reference sequence). The CDR3 has 13 residues.

The genes are TRBV21-1 and TRBJ2-4; the table's D call of TRBD1 was not tested on the DNA. TRBV21-1 is deemed a pseudogene. This CDR3 spans 16 amino acids. The CDR3 protein is CASSTRHPLAKNIQYF. The CDR3 DNA sequence: TGTGCCAGCAGCACCCGACACCCCCTAGCCAAAAACATTCAGTACTTC.

The chain couples TRBV27 to TRBJ2-2; 11 positions match TRBD1. There are 14 residues in the CDR3. V lost 6 bases, J lost 3 bases, and 0 bases stayed unmatched. Germline-derived CDR1 and CDR2 are MNHEY and SMNVEV (reference sequence). CDR3 amino acids: CASRGQGDTGELFF. CDR3 in DNA: TGTGCCAGCAGGGGACAGGGGGACACCGGGGAGCTGTTTTTT.

The chain has TRBV2 and TRBJ1-5; D uncertain. V was pared by 1 base and J by 0 bases, with 7 bases between. This CDR3 has 15 amino acids. Germline lookup yields CDR1 SNHLY and CDR2 FYNNEI. The DNA of the CDR3 is TGTGCCAGCAGTGAAGTGACATATAGCAATCAGCCCCAGCATTTT. It specifies CASSEVTYSNQPQHF. Together with reference TRBV2 and TRBJ1-5, the CDR3 gives the full variable domain: EPEVTQTPSHQVTQMGQEVILRCVPISNHLYFYWYRQILGQKVEFLVSFYNNEISEKSEIFDDQFSVERPDGSNFTLKIRSTKLEDSAMYFCASSEVTYSNQPQHFGDGTRLSIL.

The chain uses TRBV11-2 and TRBJ2-1; TRBD1 agrees at 9 bases. V lost 2 bases, J lost 7 bases, and 6 bases stayed unmatched. CDR3 length: 15 residues. CDR1 SGHAT and CDR2 FQNNGV come from the germline V gene. The CDR3 DNA is TGTGCCAGCAGCTTACCCGGGGACAGGGCGAATGAGCAGTTCTTC. The encoded protein is CASSLPGDRANEQFF.

J is TRBJ1-3 and V is TRBV9; 7 bases line up with TRBD1. CDR3 length equals 16 residues. Germline V gene data show CDR1 as SGDLS and CDR2 as YYNGEE. Trimming took 5 bases from V and 1 from J; bases not matched to a gene: 9. The CDR3 is CASRPPGQSSGNTIYF. DNA for the CDR3: TGTGCCAGCAGGCCTCCGGGACAGAGTTCTGGAAACACCATATATTTT.

Only one count was recorded for this clone. The chain uses TRBV18 and TRBJ1-4; no reliable D call. The CDR3 runs to 15 residues. CDR1 and CDR2 (germline): KGHSH, LQKENI. The germline V and J ends were trimmed by 0 bases and 1 base, with 6 bases remaining between them. CDR3 loop: CASSPPSGTNEKLFF. The CDR3 coding sequence is TGTGCCAGCTCACCACCGTCAGGAACTAATGAAAAACTGTTTTTT.

The gene calls are TRBV13 and TRBJ1-1; tentatively, D is TRBD1 (6 bases). V shed 3 bases and J shed 3 bases, with 11 bases lying between them. CDR1 PRHDT and CDR2 FYEKMQ come from the germline V gene (reference sequence). This CDR3 region has 14 residues. The CDR3 DNA reads TGTGCCAGCAGCTTGGGGGGCAGGGACACTGAAGCTTTCTTT. Translating it yields CASSLGGRDTEAFF.

This clone came up a few times. V is TRBV6-2 or TRBV6-3 and J is TRBJ2-3; 12 nucleotides line up with TRBD2. V lost 5 bases and J lost 10; bases outside the gene matches: 10. Germline CDR1 is MNHEY and CDR2 is SVGEGT. The CDR3 has 15 residues. The CDR3 bases are TGTGCCAGCAGTCACCGGGGACTAGCGGGTTGGGCGCAGTATTTT. The encoded protein is CASSHRGLAGWAQYF.

The rearrangement joins TRBV15 to TRBJ1-5; weak D call: TRBD1 (5 bases). This CDR3 comprises 15 residues. Germline V gene sequence: CDR1 LNHNV, CDR2 YYDKDF (reference sequence). V was clipped by 0 bases and J by 7 bases, with 13 bases between them. CDR3 DNA sequence: TGTGCCACCAGCAGAGATGTGGGCGCAGGGCAGCCCCAGCATTTT. Amino acid sequence: CATSRDVGAGQPQHF.

The chain links TRBV6-1 to TRBJ2-7; 7 nucleotides line up with TRBD1. The V gene end was trimmed by 2 bases and the J gene end by 1 base; junction bases not matched to a gene: 8. The germline CDR1 and CDR2 sequences are MNHNS and SASEGT. The CDR3 contains 16 residues. The CDR3 nucleotides are TGTGCCAGCAGTGAACAAGGCAGGGGGTTATCCTACGAGCAGTACTTC. The encoded protein is CASSEQGRGLSYEQYF.

This clone appeared a few times. CDR3 sequence (DNA): TGTGCCAGCAGTTACCGAGGGGATAACTATGGCTACACCTTC. Protein sequence: CASSYRGDNYGYTF. The V call is TRBV6-5, the J call TRBJ1-2; possibly TRBD1 for D (5 bases). Between the trimmed V and J ends, which lost 2 bases and 1 base, there was a span of 8 bases. Looked up from germline, CDR1 is MNHEY and CDR2 is SVGAGI. CDR3 length: 14 amino acids.

CDR3 sequence: CASSLGRGFSGNTEAFF. In DNA form, the CDR3 reads TGTGCCAGCAGCTTGGGTCGCGGTTTCAGCGGGAACACTGAAGCTTTCTTT. The V and J genes are TRBV5-4 and TRBJ1-1, with D hard to call. The CDR3 covers 17 residues. Germline CDR1 is SGHNT and CDR2 is YYREEE (reference sequence). V was cut by 0 bases and J by 1 base, with 16 bases left in between.